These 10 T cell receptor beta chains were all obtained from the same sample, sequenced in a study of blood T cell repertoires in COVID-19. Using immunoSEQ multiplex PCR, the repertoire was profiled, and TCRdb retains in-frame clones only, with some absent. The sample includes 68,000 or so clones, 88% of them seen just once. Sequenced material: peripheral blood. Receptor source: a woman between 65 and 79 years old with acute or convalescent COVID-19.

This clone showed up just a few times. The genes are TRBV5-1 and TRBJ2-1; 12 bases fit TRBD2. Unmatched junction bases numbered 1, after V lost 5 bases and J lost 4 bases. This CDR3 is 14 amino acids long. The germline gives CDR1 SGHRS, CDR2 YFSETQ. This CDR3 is CASRGTSGYNEQFF. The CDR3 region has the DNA TGCGCCAGCAGGGGGACTAGCGGGTACAATGAGCAGTTCTTC.

CDR3 bases: TGTGCCAGCAGCGCCTGGACGGGGGTGAACACTGAAGCTTTCTTT. Translation gives CASSAWTGVNTEAFF. V gene TRBV5-4 combines with J gene TRBJ1-1; D is perhaps TRBD1 (5 bases). The germline CDR1 and CDR2 sequences are SGHNT and YYREEE (reference sequence). This CDR3 contains 15 residues. Deletions cut 4 bases from V and 0 bases from J, with 13 bases between.

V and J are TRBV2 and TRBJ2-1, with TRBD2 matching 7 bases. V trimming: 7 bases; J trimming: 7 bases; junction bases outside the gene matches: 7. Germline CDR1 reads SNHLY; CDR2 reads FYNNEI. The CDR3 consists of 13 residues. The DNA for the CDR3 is TGTGCCAGCACGGAGTGGGGAGGGAATGAGCAGTTCTTC. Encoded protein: CASTEWGGNEQFF.

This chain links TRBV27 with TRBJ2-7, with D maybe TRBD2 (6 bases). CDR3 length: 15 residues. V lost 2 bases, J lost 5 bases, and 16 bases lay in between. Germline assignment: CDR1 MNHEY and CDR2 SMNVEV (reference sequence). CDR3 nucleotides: TGTGCCAGCAGTTTAGTGCTCGGGAGCATCCACGAGCAGTACTTC. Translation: CASSLVLGSIHEQYF.

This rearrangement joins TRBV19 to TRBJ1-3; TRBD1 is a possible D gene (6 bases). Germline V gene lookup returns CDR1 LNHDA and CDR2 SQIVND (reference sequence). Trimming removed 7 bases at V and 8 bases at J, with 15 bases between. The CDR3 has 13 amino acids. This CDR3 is CASINRATDTIYF. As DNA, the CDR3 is TGTGCCAGTATAAACAGGGCGACGGACACCATATATTTT.

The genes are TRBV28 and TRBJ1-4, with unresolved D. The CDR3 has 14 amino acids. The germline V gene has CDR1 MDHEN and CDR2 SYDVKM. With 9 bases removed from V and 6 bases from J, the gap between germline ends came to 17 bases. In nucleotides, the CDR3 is TGTGCCAGTGGGAAAGGGAGCGAGGATGAAAAACTGTTTTTT. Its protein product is CASGKGSEDEKLFF.

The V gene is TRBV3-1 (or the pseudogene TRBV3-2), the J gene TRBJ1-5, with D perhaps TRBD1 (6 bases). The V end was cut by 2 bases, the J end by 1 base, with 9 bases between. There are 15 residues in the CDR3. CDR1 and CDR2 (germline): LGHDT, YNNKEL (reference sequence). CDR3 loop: CASSQSGQSNQPQHF. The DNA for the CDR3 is TGTGCCAGCAGCCAATCCGGACAGAGCAATCAGCCCCAGCATTTT.

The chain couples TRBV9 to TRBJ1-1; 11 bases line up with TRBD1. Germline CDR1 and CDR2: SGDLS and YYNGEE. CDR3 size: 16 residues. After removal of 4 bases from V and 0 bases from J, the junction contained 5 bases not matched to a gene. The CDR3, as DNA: TGTGCCAGCAGCCCCCGGACAGGGGGCATGAACACTGAAGCTTTCTTT. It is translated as CASSPRTGGMNTEAFF.

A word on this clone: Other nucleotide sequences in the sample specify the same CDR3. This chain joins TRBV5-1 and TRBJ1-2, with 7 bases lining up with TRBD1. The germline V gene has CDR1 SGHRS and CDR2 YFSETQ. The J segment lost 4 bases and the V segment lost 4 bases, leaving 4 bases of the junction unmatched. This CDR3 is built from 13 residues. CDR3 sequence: CASSPTGVYGYTF. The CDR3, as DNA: TGCGCCAGCAGCCCAACAGGGGTCTATGGCTACACCTTC.

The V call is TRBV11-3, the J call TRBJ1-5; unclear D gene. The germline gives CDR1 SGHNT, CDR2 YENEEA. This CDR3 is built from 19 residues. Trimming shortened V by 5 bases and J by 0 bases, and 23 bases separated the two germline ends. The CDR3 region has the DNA TGTGCCAGCAGCCCAAGAACAGACATGTCCTATTCTAGCAATCAGCCCCAGCATTTT. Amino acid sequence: CASSPRTDMSYSSNQPQHF.